Listed below are T cell receptor beta chains from one sample, sequenced in a study of cytomegalovirus exposure and HLA in healthy donors. Clones were sequenced by immunoSEQ multiplex PCR, and TCRdb holds only the in-frame ones, with some missing. The table shows approximately 140,000 clones, with around 90% occurring only once. The sequencing input was PBMCs. Source of these receptors: a man younger than 35 in good health and CMV-seropositive. Both conserved end residues are part of each CDR3.

V: TRBV9
J: TRBJ1-6
CDR3: CASGPREASYNSPLHF

V: TRBV7-8
J: TRBJ2-7
CDR3: CASSPPAYEQYF

V: TRBV27
J: TRBJ1-1
CDR3: CASRGQGGPEAFF

V: TRBV5-4
J: TRBJ1-3
CDR3: CASSLAGGTGNTIYF

V: TRBV19
J: TRBJ1-2
CDR3: CASTGGYGYTF

V: TRBV6-6
J: TRBJ1-6
CDR3: CASSRRFDSPLHF

V: TRBV5-4
J: TRBJ2-2
CDR3: CASSFPGEYTGELFF

V: TRBV6-5
J: TRBJ2-7
CDR3: CASSSNRWRQYF

V: TRBV2
J: TRBJ1-1
CDR3: CASSEETGEAFF

V: TRBV29-1
J: TRBJ1-2
CDR3: CSVDRAEHYGYTF

V: TRBV6-5
J: TRBJ1-3
CDR3: CASSYYSPSGNTIYF

V: TRBV15
J: TRBJ1-1
CDR3: CATSAGQGFGMNTEAFF

V: TRBV4-2
J: TRBJ2-1
CDR3: CASSQGSRDSSYNEQFF

V: TRBV5-1
J: TRBJ1-2
CDR3: CASSPRTGTGVGVYGYTF

V: TRBV7-8
J: TRBJ1-3
CDR3: CASSLTGQASSLVNTIYF

V: TRBV21-1
J: TRBJ1-6
CDR3: CASSASRDSNNSPLHF

V: TRBV19
J: TRBJ1-2
CDR3: CASSQAPWGYTF

V: TRBV5-1
J: TRBJ2-1
CDR3: CASSLSGTTRENEQFF

V: TRBV6-5
J: TRBJ2-2
CDR3: CASQRGKMTGELFF

V: TRBV6-6
J: TRBJ1-5
CDR3: CASSYGVGGQPQHF

V: TRBV9
J: TRBJ2-3
CDR3: CASSEIPGHTSGGPHTQYF

V: TRBV29-1
J: TRBJ2-7
CDR3: CSVKDSFYEQYF

V: TRBV5-4
J: TRBJ2-3
CDR3: CASSQNRGSSTDTQYF

V: TRBV27
J: TRBJ1-2
CDR3: CASSFSPDYGYTF

V: TRBV6-1
J: TRBJ1-5
CDR3: CASSDLPGGGQPQHF